This is a list of T cell receptor beta chains from one sample in a study of shared clonotypes between healthy human individuals. The method was immunoSEQ multiplex PCR; TCRdb's version includes in-frame clones alone and lacks a portion of them. The sample shows approximately 1.9 million clones, 93% of them seen only once. The sequenced sample consisted of naive CD8+ T cells from PBMCs. The receptors shown here come from a man between 18 and 35 years old in good health. Some clones in this sample may be carry-over from other donors' samples. Each CDR3 is given with its conserved first and last residue. Each record gives: CDR3 DNA, CDR3 protein, J gene, clone size, V gene, D gene. A D gene is named only where the DNA matches it firmly. Only part of the rows carry a size: once, few, many, or a class if the clone is expanded.

TGCGCCAGCAGCCAAGATCGGCCGGCGGCTGAGCAGTTCTTC,CASSQDRPAAEQFF,TRBJ2-1,-,TRBV4-1,-
TGTGCCAACCCCAGCGGGCCTGGCCCCAGGGTCGCTGAGCAGTTCTTC,CANPSGPGPRVAEQFF,TRBJ2-1,-,TRBV2,-
TGTGCCAGTAGTATATTCCAGGGAAGACAGCCCCAGCATTTT,CASSIFQGRQPQHF,TRBJ1-5,-,TRBV19,-
TGTGCCAGCAGTTTATCCCGGTCGTCTTCTCTAGCGGGGCACCCGGGGGAGACCCAGTACTTC,CASSLSRSSSLAGHPGETQYF,TRBJ2-5,once,TRBV27,TRBD2
TGTGCCAGCAGCGTAGCTAGACAGGACGCCTACAATGAGCAGTTCTTC,CASSVARQDAYNEQFF,TRBJ2-1,-,TRBV9,-
TGTGCCTGGAGTAGATATGGGACAGATATTACATGGCCCCAGCATTTT,CAWSRYGTDITWPQHF,TRBJ1-5,many,TRBV30,TRBD1
TGTGCCAGCAGCCACGGACAGGGGCTCCGCTACGAGCAGTACTTC,CASSHGQGLRYEQYF,TRBJ2-7,-,TRBV7-9,TRBD1
TGTGCCAGCAGTAATCGACTAGCCCCCTCCTACGAGCAGTACTTC,CASSNRLAPSYEQYF,TRBJ2-7,-,TRBV11-2,TRBD2
TGTGCCAGCACAGCCGCGGGGGGCTATGGAAACACCATATATTTT,CASTAAGGYGNTIYF,TRBJ1-3,-,TRBV27,-
TGTGCCAGCAGCTTAGGGCCAGGGACCCTCGCTCGCGAGCAGTTCTTC,CASSLGPGTLAREQFF,TRBJ2-1,-,TRBV7-6,-
TGTGCCAGCAGTGATAGAGAGACCCAGTACTTC,CASSDRETQYF,TRBJ2-5,-,TRBV9,-
TGTGCCATCAGTGACGGGAGGGGGGAGAGTGAAGCTTTCTTT,CAISDGRGESEAFF,TRBJ1-1,-,TRBV10-3,-
TGCGCCAGCAGCCAAGAGGCAAGTCGGCAGGCCCTCGAGCAGTACTTC,CASSQEASRQALEQYF,TRBJ2-7,-,TRBV4-1,-
TGTGCCAGCAACCTAGCGGGAAACACCGGGGAGCTGTTTTTT,CASNLAGNTGELFF,TRBJ2-2,-,TRBV28,TRBD2
TGTGCCATCAGGACGGGACTAGCGAACTCCTACGAGCAGTACTTC,CAIRTGLANSYEQYF,TRBJ2-7,-,TRBV10-3,TRBD2
TGCAGCGTTGACCGGGCCGGCTACACCTTC,CSVDRAGYTF,TRBJ1-2,-,TRBV29-1,-
TGCGCCAGCAGCCAGAGCGCATATACAGGGATCGAGACCCAGTACTTC,CASSQSAYTGIETQYF,TRBJ2-5,-,TRBV4-1,-
TGTGCCTGGAGTTTGGGGATGGAAGAGACCCAGTACTTC,CAWSLGMEETQYF,TRBJ2-5,-,TRBV30,-
TGCGCCAGCAGCCAAGTTATGGGGGCTGAGGAGACCCAGTACTTC,CASSQVMGAEETQYF,TRBJ2-5,-,TRBV4-1,-
TGTGCCACCACTAAGGGGACAGGGGTCAATGAGCAGTTCTTC,CATTKGTGVNEQFF,TRBJ2-1,-,TRBV27,TRBD1
TGTGCCATCAGTGGCCCGGGACTAGCGGGAGGATCCTACGAGCAGTACTTC,CAISGPGLAGGSYEQYF,TRBJ2-7,-,TRBV10-3,TRBD2
TGTGCCAGCAGTTTATGGGGGGCCGGGGAGCTGTTTTTT,CASSLWGAGELFF,TRBJ2-2,-,TRBV27,-
TGTGCCAGCAGCCTACGACAGGGGCGGACTGAAGCTTTCTTT,CASSLRQGRTEAFF,TRBJ1-1,-,TRBV7-8,TRBD1
TGTGCCACCAGCCATACTGACCGGAGGATTGAGCAGTACTTC,CATSHTDRRIEQYF,TRBJ2-7,-,TRBV15,-
TGTGCCAGCAGGGGGGGACAGGGAGTTGAAGCTTTCTTT,CASRGGQGVEAFF,TRBJ1-1,-,TRBV2,TRBD1